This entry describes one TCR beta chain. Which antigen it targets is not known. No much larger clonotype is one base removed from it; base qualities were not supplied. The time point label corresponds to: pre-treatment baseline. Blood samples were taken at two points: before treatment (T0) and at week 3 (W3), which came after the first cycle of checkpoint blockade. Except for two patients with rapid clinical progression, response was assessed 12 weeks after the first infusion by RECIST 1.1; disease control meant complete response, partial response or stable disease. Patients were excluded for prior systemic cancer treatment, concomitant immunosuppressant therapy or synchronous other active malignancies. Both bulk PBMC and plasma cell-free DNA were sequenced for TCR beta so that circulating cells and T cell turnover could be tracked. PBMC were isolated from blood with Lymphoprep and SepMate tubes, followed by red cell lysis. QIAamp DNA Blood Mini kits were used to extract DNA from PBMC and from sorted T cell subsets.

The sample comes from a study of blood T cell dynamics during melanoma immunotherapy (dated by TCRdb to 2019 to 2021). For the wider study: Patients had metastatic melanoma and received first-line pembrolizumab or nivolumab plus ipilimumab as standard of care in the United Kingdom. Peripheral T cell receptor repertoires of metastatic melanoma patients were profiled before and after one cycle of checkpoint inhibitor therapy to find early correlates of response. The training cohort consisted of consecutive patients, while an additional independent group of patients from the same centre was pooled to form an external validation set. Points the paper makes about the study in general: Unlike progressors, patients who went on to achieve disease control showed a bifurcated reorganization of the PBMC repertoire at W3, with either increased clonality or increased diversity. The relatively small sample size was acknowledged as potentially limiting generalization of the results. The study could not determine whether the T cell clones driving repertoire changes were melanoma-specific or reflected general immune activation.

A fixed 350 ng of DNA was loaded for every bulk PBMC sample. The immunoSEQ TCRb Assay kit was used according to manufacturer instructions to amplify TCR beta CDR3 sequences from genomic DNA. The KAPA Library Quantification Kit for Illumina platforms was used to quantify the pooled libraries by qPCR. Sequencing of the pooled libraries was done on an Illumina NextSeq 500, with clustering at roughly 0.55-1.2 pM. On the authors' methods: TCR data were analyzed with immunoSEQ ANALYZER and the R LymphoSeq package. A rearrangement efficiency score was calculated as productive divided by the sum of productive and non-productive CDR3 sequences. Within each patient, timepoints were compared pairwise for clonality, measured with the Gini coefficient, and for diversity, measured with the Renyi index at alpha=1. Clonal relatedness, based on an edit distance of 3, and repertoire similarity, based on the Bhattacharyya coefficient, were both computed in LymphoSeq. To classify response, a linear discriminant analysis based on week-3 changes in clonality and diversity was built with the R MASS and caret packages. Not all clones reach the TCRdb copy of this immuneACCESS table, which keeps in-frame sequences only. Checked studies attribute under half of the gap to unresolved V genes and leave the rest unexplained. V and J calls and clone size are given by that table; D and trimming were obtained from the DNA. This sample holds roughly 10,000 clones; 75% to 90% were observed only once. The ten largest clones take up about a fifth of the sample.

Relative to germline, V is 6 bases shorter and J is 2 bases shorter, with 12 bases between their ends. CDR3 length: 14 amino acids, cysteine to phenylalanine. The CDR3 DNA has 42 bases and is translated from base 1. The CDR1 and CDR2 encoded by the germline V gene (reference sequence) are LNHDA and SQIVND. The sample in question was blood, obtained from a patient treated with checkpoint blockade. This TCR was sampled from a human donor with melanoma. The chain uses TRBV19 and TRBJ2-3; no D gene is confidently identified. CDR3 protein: CASRSRTATDTQYF. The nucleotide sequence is TGTGCCAGTAGATCCAGAACAGCCACAGATACGCAGTATTTT.